Detailed here is one TCR beta chain. No antigen is known for it. TCRdb reanalysed the 5' RACE reads using MiXCR and keeps one entry per CDR3 protein. Of 510,000 or so distinct CDR3 sequences in the sample, about a fifth are singletons; the top ten hold around an eighth. The data were obtained in a study of T cells after yellow fever vaccination. Study conclusions and caveats: The study re-detected most primary-vaccination clones after the booster (roughly 96% CD4, 85% to 90% CD8).

V gave up 3 bases and J gave up 0 bases; unmatched junction bases: 14. This CDR3 contains 19 residues. Germline-derived CDR1 and CDR2 are DFQATT and SNEGSKA (reference sequence). The V call is TRBV20-1, the J call TRBJ1-6, with TRBD1 matching 7 bases. The specimen was PBMCs, collected 15 days after the yellow fever booster vaccination. This receptor was identified in a man between 25 and 39 years old who received the YFV17D yellow fever vaccine. CDR3 in DNA: TGCAGTGCTAGGGCCGGGACAGCAAGGATGAGCTCCTATAATTCACCCCTCCACTTT. Amino acid sequence: CSARAGTARMSSYNSPLHF.